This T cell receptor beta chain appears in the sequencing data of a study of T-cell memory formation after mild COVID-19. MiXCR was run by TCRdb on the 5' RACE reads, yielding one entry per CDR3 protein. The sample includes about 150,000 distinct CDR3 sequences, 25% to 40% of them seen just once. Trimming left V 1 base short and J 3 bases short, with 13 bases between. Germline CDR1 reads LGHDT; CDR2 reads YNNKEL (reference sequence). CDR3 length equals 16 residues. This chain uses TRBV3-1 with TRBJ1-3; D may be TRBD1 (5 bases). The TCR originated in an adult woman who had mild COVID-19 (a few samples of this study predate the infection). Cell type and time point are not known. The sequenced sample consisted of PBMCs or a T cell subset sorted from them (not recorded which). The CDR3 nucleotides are TGTGCCAGCAGCCAAGGACAGAGCCTAGGTGGAAACACCATATATTTT. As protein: CASSQGQSLGGNTIYF.